The source of this T cell receptor beta chain is a study of blood T cell repertoires in COVID-19. The table came from immunoSEQ multiplex PCR; TCRdb's copy has only in-frame clones and leaves some out. The sample shows about 100,000 clones, approximately 88% of them seen only once. The V and J ends lost 4 bases and 4 bases respectively, with 5 bases between them. The V gene's germline CDR1 is SGDLS and CDR2 YYNGEE. The CDR3 loop spans 11 amino acids. This clonotype was sampled from a woman aged 60-70 years with acute or convalescent COVID-19. The rearrangement uses TRBV9 and TRBJ1-1; no clear D gene. The sequenced sample was peripheral blood. CDR3 in amino acids: CASSSGTEAFF. The CDR3 bases are TGTGCCAGCAGCTCGGGCACTGAAGCTTTCTTT.